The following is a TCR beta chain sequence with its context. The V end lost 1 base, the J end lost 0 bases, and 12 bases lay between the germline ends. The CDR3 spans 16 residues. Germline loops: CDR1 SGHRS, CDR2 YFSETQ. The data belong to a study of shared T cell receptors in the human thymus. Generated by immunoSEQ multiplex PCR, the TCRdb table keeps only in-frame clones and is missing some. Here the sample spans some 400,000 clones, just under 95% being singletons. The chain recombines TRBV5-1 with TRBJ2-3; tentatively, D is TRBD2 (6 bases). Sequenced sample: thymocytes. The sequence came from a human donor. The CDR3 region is CASSLSAGGSTDTQYF. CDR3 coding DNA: TGCGCCAGCAGCTTGTCAGCGGGCGGGAGCACAGATACGCAGTATTTT.